This T cell receptor beta chain was profiled in a study of blood T cell repertoires in COVID-19. Study details: The cDNA or gDNA used as material had been derived from T cells, B-cell-depleted T cells, or PBMCs.

The CDR3 loop spans 15 amino acids. Per the germline V gene, CDR1 is SGHTA and CDR2 is FQGNSA. Trimming removed 3 bases from V and 1 base from J; junction bases left unmatched: 2. Original methodology: Reference gene primer amplification in the assay estimated nucleated cell counts. The protocol was immunoSEQ multiplex PCR, while the TCRdb copy is restricted to in-frame clones and leaves out a portion. V and J calls and clone size are those listed in that table; D and trimming were worked out from the DNA. Seen here are some 250,000 clones, approximately 88% observed once, and the top ten hold approximately 0.8%.

The chain combines TRBV7-2 with TRBJ2-2; 7 bases fit TRBD1. The clonotype originates from a woman aged 25 to 39 with acute or convalescent COVID-19. The sequenced material came from peripheral blood. CDR3 in amino acids: CASSFWDRNTGELFF. The CDR3 region has the DNA TGTGCCAGCAGCTTTTGGGACAGGAACACCGGGGAGCTGTTTTTT.